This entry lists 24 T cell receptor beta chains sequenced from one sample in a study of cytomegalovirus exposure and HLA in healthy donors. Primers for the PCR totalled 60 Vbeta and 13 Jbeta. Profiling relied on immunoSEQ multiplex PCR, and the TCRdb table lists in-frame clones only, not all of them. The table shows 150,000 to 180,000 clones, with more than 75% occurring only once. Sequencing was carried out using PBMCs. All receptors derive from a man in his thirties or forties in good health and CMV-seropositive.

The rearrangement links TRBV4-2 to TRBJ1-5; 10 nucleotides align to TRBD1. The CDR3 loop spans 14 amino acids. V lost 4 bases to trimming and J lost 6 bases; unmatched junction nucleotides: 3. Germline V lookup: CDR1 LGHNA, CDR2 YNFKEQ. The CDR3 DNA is TGTGCCAGCAGCCCAGACAGGGGGCCTCAGCCCCAGCATTTT. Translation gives CASSPDRGPQPQHF.

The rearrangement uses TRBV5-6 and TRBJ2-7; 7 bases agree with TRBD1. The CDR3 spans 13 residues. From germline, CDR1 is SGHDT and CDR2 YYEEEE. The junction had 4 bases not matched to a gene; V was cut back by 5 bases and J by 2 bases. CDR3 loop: CASRNRGPYEQYF. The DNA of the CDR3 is TGTGCCAGCAGAAACAGGGGCCCCTACGAGCAGTACTTC.

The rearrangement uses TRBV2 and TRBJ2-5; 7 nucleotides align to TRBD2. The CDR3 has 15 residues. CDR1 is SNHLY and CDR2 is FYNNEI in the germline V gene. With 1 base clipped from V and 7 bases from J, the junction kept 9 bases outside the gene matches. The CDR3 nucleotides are TGTGCCAGCAGTGAAGGGGAGCGGGGCCTAGGGACCCAGTACTTC. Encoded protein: CASSEGERGLGTQYF.

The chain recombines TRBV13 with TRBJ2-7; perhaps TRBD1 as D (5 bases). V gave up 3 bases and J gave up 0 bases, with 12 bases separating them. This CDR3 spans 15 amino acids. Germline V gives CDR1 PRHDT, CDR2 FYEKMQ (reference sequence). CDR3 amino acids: CASSFRAKPSYEQYF. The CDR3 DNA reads TGTGCCAGCAGCTTCAGGGCAAAACCCTCCTACGAGCAGTACTTC.

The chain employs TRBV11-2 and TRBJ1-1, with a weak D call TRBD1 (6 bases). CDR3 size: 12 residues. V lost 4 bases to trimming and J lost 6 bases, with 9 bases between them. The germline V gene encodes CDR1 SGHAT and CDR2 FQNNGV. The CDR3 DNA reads TGTGCCAGCAGCTCAGGGGATTCTGAAGCTTTCTTT. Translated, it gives CASSSGDSEAFF.

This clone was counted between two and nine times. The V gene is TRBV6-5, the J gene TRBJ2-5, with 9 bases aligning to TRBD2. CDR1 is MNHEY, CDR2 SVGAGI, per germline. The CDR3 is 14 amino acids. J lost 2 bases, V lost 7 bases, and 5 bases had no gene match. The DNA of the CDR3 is TGTGCCAGCACCGGACTAGCGACACAAGAGACCCAGTACTTC. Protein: CASTGLATQETQYF.

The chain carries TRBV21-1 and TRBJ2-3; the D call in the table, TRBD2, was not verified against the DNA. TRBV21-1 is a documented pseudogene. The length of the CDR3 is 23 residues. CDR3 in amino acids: CASSKEWGKWTSGRPCIKHTQYF. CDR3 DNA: TGTGCCAGCAGCAAAGAGTGGGGGAAGTGGACTAGCGGGAGGCCCTGTATTAAACATACGCAGTATTTT.

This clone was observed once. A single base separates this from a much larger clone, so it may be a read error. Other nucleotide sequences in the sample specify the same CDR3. The CDR3 protein is CASSVGGGGSYEQYF. In nucleotides, the CDR3 is TGTGCCAGCAGCGTAGGGGGAGGGGGCTCCTACGAGCAGTACTTC. The chain employs TRBV9 and TRBJ2-7, with D maybe TRBD2 (7 bases). V lost 0 bases, J lost 0 bases, and 10 bases lay in between. Germline V gene sequence: CDR1 SGDLS, CDR2 YYNGEE. CDR3 size: 15 residues.

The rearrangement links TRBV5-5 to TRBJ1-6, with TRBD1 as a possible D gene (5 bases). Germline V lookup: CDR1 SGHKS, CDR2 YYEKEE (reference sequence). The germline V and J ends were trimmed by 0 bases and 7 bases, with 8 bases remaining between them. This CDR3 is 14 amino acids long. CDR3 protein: CASSLVRDNSPLHF. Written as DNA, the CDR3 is TGTGCCAGCAGCTTGGTGCGGGACAATTCACCCCTCCACTTT.

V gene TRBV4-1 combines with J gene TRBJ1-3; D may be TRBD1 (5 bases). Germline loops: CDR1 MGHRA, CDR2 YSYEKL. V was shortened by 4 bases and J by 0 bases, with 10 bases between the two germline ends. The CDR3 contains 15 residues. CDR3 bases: TGCGCCAGCAGCCTAGGACATAGCTCTGGAAACACCATATATTTT. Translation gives CASSLGHSSGNTIYF.

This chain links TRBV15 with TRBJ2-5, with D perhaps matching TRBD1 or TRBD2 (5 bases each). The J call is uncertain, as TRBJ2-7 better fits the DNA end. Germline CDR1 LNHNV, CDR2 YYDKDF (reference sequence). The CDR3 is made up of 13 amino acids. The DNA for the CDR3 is TGTGCCACCAGCAGAGAGACTGGGGGCGAGCAGTACTTC. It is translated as CATSRETGGEQYF.

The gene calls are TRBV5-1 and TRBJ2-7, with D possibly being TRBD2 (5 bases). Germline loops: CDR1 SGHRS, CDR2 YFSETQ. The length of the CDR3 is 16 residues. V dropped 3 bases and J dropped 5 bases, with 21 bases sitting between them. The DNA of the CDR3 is TGCGCCAGCAGCTCGAACCCGGCGGCCCTCGGGGACGAGCAGTACTTC. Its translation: CASSSNPAALGDEQYF.

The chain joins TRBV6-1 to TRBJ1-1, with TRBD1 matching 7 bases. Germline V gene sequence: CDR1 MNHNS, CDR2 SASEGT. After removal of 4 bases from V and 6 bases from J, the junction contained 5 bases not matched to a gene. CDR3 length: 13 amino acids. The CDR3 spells CASSGGGNAEAFF. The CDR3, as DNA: TGTGCCAGCAGTGGAGGGGGCAACGCTGAAGCTTTCTTT.

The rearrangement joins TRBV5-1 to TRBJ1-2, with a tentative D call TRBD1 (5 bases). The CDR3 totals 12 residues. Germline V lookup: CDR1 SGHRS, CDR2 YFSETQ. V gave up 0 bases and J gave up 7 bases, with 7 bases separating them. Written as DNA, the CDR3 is TGCGCCAGCAGCTTGGCAGGGTTTGGCTACACCTTC. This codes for CASSLAGFGYTF.

CDR3 protein: CATSRAGPGLVSTDTQYF. As DNA, the CDR3 is TGTGCCACCAGCAGAGCCGGACCGGGACTAGTTAGCACAGATACGCAGTATTTT. The V gene is TRBV15, the J gene TRBJ2-3; the match to TRBD2 covers 8 bases. Germline V gives CDR1 LNHNV, CDR2 YYDKDF (reference sequence). V was pared by 1 base and J by 0 bases, with 9 bases of the junction left unmatched. The CDR3 runs to 18 residues. The complete variable domain, with remaining parts taken from reference TRBV15 and TRBJ2-3, reads DAMVIQNPRYQVTQFGKPVTLSCSQTLNHNVMYWYQQKSSQAPKLLFHYYDKDFNNEADTPDNFQSRRPNTSFCFLDIRSPGLGDTAMYLCATSRAGPGLVSTDTQYFGPGTRLTVL.

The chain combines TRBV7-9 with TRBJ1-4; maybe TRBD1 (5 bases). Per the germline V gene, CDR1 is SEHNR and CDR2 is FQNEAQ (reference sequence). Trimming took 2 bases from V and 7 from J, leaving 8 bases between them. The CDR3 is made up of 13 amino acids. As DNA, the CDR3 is TGTGCCAGCAGCTTACAGGGTCGTGAAAAACTGTTTTTT. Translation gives CASSLQGREKLFF.

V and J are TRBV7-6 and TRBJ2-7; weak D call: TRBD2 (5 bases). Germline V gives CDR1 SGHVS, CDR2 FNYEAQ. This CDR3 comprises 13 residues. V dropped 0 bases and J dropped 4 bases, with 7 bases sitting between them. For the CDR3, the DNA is TGTGCCAGCAGCTTAGCCGGGGTTTACGAGCAGTACTTC. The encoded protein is CASSLAGVYEQYF.

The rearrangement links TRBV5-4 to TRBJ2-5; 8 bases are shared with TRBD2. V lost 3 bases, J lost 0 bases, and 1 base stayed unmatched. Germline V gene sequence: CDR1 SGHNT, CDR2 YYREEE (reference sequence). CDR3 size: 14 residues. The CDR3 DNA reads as TGTGCCAGCAGCTCGCGGGGGGACCAAGAGACCCAGTACTTC. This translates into CASSSRGDQETQYF.

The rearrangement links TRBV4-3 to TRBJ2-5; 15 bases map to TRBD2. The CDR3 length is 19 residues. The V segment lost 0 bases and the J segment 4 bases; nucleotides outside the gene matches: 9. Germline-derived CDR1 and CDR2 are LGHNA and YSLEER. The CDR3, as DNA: TGCGCCAGCAGCCAAGAGGTGGGACTAGCGGGGGGATGGGCAGAGACCCAGTACTTC. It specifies CASSQEVGLAGGWAETQYF.

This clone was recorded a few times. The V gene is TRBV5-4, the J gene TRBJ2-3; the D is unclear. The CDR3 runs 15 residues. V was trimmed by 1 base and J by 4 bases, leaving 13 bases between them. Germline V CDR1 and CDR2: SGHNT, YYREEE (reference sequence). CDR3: CASSLKLSPPDTQYF. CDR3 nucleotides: TGTGCCAGCAGCTTGAAGCTTTCCCCCCCAGATACGCAGTATTTT. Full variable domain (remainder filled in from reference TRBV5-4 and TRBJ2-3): ETGVTQSPTHLIKTRGQQVTLRCSSQSGHNTVSWYQQALGQGPQFIFQYYREEENGRGNFPPRFSGLQFPNYSSELNVNALELDDSALYLCASSLKLSPPDTQYFGPGTRLTVL.

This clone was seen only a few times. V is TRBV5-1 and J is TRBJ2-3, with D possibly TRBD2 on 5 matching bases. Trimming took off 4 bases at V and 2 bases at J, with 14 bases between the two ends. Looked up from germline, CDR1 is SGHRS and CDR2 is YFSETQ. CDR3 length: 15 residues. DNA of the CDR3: TGCGCCAGCAGCGGAGGCAGCGCCCTCACAGATACGCAGTATTTT. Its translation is CASSGGSALTDTQYF.

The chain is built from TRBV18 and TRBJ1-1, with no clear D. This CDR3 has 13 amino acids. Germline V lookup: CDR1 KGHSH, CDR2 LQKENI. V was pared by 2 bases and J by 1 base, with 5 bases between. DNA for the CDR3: TGTGCCAGCTCACCAACAAGGAACACTGAAGCTTTCTTT. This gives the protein CASSPTRNTEAFF.

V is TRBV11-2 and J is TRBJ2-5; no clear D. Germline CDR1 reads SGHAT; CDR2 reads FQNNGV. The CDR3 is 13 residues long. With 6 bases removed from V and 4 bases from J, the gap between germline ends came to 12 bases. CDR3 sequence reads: CASSPDFGETQYF. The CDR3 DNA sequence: TGTGCCAGCAGTCCCGATTTCGGAGAGACCCAGTACTTC.

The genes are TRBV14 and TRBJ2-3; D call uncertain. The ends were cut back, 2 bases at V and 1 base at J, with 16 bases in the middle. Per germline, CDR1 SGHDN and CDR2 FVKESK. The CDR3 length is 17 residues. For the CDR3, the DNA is TGTGCCAGCAGCCAAAGAGTTGTCGTCTACCGCACAGATACGCAGTATTTT. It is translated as CASSQRVVVYRTDTQYF. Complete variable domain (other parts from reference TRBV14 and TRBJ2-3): EAGVTQFPSHSVIEKGQTVTLRCDPISGHDNLYWYRRVMGKEIKFLLHFVKESKQDESGMPNNRFLAERTGGTYSTLKVQPAELEDSGVYFCASSQRVVVYRTDTQYFGPGTRLTVL.